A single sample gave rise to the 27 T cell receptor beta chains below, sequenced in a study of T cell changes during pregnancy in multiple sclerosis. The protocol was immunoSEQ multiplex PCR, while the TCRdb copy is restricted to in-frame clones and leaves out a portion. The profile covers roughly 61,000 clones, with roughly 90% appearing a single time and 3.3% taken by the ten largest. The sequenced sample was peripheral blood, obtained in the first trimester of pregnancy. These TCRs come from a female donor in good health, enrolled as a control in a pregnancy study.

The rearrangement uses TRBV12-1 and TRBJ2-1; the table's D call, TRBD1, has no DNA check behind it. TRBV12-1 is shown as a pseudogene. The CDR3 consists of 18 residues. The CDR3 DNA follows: TGTGCCAGCAGCTTCCGGGACAGGACCCTGGAGGGGCACAATGAGCAGTTCTTC. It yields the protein CASSFRDRTLEGHNEQFF.

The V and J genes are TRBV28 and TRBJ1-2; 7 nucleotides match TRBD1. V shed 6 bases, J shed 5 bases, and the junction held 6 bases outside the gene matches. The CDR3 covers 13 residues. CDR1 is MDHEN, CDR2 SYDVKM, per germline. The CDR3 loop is CASSAGTVYGYTF. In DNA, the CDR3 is TGTGCCAGCAGCGCCGGGACAGTATATGGCTACACCTTC.

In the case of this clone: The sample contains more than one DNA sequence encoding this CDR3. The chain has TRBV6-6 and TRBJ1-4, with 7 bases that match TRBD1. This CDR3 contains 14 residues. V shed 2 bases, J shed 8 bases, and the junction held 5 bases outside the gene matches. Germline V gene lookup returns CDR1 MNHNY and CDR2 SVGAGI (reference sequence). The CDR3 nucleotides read TGTGCCAGCAGTTACGGGCAGGGGGGAGAAAAACTGTTTTTT. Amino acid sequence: CASSYGQGGEKLFF.

In DNA form, the CDR3 reads TGTGCCAGCAAGGGACTAGCGGGACCGGGTGAGCAGTTCTTC. Protein: CASKGLAGPGEQFF. The V gene is TRBV6-5, the J gene TRBJ2-1; 13 bases are shared with TRBD2. CDR3 length: 14 amino acids. V lost 7 bases and J lost 9; bases outside the gene matches: 6. Germline CDR1 is MNHEY and CDR2 is SVGAGI.

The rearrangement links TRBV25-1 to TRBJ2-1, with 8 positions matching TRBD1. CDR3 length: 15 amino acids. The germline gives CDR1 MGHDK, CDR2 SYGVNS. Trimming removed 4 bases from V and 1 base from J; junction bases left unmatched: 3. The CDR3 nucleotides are TGTGCCAGCAGTGCACAGGGGGAGTCCTACAATGAGCAGTTCTTC. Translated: CASSAQGESYNEQFF.

The CDR3 loop is CSVAGGLAMDTQYF. The CDR3 DNA is TGCAGCGTTGCTGGGGGACTAGCAATGGATACGCAGTATTTT. This sequence joins TRBV29-1 and TRBJ2-3; 9 bases align to TRBD2. Trimming cost V 4 bases and J 6 bases; bases outside gene matches: 8. The CDR3 extends over 14 amino acids. Germline V gene data show CDR1 as SQVTM and CDR2 as ANQGSEA.

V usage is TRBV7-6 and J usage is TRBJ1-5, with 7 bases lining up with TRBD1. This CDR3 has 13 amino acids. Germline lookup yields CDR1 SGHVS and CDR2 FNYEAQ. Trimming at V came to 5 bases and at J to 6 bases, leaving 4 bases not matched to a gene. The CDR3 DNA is TGTGCCAGCAGCGGACAGGAGGGTCAGCCCCAGCATTTT. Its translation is CASSGQEGQPQHF.

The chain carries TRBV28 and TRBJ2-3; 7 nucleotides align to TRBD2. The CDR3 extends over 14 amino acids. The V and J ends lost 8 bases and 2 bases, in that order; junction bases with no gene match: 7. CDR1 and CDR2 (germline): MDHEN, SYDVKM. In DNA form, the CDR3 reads TGTGCCAGCTCCCTGACTAGCCTCACAGATACGCAGTATTTT. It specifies CASSLTSLTDTQYF.

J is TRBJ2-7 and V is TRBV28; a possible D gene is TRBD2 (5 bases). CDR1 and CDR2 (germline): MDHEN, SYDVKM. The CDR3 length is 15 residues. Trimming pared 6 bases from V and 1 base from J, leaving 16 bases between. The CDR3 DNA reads TGTGCCAGCAGCTCCCGGGGTAGCGCGTCCTACGAGCAGTACTTC. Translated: CASSSRGSASYEQYF.

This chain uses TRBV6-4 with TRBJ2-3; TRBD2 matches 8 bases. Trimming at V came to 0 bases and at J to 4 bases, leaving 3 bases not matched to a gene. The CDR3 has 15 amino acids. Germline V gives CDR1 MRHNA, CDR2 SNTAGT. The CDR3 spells CASSDSSGSSDTQYF. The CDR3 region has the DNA TGTGCCAGCAGTGACTCGAGCGGGAGCTCAGATACGCAGTATTTT.

CDR3 nucleotide sequence: TGCGCCAGCAGCCACCATCCAAGCGGGGAGTTCGATGAGCAGTTCTTC. Residues: CASSHHPSGEFDEQFF. The rearrangement links TRBV4-3 to TRBJ2-1, with TRBD2 matching over 7 bases. Germline V gene data show CDR1 as LGHNA and CDR2 as YSLEER. V was clipped by 3 bases and J by 8 bases; unmatched bases: 13. This CDR3 is 16 amino acids long.

The CDR3 here is CASSPGRDIQETQYF. In DNA form, the CDR3 reads TGTGCCAGCTCACCGGGCAGGGATATACAAGAGACCCAGTACTTC. This rearrangement joins TRBV18 to TRBJ2-5; a possible D gene is TRBD1 (5 bases). V was cut by 3 bases and J by 2 bases, with 13 bases left in between. In germline, CDR1 is KGHSH, CDR2 LQKENI. The length of the CDR3 is 15 residues.

In nucleotides, the CDR3 is TGTGCCAGCAGCACAGGAGTGAACACTGAAGCTTTCTTT. This codes for CASSTGVNTEAFF. V usage is TRBV7-6 and J usage is TRBJ1-1; perhaps TRBD1 as D (5 bases). Germline V CDR1 and CDR2: SGHVS, FNYEAQ. The V end lost 5 bases, the J end lost 0 bases, and 7 bases lay between the germline ends. The CDR3 is 13 amino acids.

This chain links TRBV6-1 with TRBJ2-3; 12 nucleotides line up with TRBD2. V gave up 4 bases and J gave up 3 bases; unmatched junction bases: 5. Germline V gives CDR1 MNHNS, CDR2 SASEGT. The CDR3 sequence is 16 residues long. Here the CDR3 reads CASSGLAGGPTDTQYF. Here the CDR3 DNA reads TGTGCCAGCAGTGGTCTAGCGGGAGGGCCGACAGATACGCAGTATTTT.

The DNA for the CDR3 is TGTGCCAGCAGGTTTAACAGGAACCAAGAGACCCAGTACTTC. Its translation: CASRFNRNQETQYF. This chain joins TRBV7-2 and TRBJ2-5; D is perhaps TRBD1 (5 bases). Between the trimmed V and J ends, which lost 6 bases and 0 bases, there was a span of 11 bases. Germline lookup yields CDR1 SGHTA and CDR2 FQGNSA. The CDR3 spans 14 residues.

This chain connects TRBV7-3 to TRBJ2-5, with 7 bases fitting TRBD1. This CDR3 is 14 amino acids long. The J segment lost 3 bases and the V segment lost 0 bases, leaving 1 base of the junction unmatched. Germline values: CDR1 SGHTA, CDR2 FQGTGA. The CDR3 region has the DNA TGTGCCAGCAGCTTAACAGGGGGCAAAGAGACCCAGTACTTC. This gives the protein CASSLTGGKETQYF.

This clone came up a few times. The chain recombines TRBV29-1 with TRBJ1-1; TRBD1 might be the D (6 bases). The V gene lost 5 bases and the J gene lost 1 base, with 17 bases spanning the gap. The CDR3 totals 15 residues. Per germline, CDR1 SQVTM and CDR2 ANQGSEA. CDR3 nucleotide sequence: TGCAGCGTTATTTCTGGGGGCGCTGGGAACACTGAAGCTTTCTTT. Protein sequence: CSVISGGAGNTEAFF.

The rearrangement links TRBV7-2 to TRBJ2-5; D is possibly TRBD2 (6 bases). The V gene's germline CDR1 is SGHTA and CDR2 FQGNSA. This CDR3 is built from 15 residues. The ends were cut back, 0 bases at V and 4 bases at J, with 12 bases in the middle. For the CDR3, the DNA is TGTGCCAGCAGCTTAGCGAAGATCGGGGGAGAGACCCAGTACTTC. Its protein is CASSLAKIGGETQYF. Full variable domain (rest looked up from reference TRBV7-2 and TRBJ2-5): GAGVSQSPSNKVTEKGKDVELRCDPISGHTALYWYRQSLGQGLEFLIYFQGNSAPDKSGLPSDRFSAERTGGSVSTLTIQRTQQEDSAVYLCASSLAKIGGETQYFGPGTRLLVL.

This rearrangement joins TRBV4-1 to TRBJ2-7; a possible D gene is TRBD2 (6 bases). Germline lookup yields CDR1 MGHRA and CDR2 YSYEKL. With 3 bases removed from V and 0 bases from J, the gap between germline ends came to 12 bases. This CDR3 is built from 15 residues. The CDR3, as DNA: TGCGCCAGCAGCCACGGAGGGCAAAGCTCCTACGAGCAGTACTTC. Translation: CASSHGGQSSYEQYF.

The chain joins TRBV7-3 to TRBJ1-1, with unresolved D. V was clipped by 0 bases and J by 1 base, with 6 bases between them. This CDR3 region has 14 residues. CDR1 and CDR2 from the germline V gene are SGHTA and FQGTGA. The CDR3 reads CASSLTGRNTEAFF. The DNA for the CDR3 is TGTGCCAGCAGCTTAACAGGGAGGAACACTGAAGCTTTCTTT.

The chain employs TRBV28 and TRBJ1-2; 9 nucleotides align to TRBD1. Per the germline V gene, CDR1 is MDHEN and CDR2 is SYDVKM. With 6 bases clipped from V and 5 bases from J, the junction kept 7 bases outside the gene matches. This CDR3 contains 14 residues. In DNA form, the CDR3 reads TGTGCCAGCAGAGTAGGACAGGGGCGGTATGGCTACACCTTC. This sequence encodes CASRVGQGRYGYTF.

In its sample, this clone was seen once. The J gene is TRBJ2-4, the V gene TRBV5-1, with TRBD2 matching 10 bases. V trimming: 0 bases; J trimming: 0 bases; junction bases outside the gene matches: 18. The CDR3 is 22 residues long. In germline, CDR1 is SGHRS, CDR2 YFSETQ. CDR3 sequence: CASSLAGLAGVGGSIAKNIQYF. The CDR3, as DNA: TGCGCCAGCAGCTTGGCCGGGCTAGCGGGAGTGGGGGGCTCGATAGCCAAAAACATTCAGTACTTC.

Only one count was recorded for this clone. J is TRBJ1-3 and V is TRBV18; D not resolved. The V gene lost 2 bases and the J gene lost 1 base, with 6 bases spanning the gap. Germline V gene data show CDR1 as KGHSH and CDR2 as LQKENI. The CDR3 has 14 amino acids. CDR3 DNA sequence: TGTGCCAGCTCACCAGGAGGTTCTGGAAACACCATATATTTT. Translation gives CASSPGGSGNTIYF.

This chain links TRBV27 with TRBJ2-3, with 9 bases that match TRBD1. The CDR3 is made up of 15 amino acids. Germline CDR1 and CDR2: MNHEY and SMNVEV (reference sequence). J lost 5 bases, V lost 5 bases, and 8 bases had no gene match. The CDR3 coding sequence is TGTGCCAGCAGTCCCAGGGGACAGGGAAGAGATACGCAGTATTTT. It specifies CASSPRGQGRDTQYF.

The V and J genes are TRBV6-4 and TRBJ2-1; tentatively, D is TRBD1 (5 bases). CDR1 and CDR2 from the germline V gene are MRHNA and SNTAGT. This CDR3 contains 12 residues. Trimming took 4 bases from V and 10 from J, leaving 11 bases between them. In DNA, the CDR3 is TGTGCCAGCAGTGGGGGAAAGGGGGAGCAGTTCTTC. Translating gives CASSGGKGEQFF.

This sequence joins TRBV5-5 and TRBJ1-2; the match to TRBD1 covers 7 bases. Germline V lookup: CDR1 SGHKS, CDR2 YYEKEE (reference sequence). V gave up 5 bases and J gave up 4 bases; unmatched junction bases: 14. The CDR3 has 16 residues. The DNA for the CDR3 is TGTGCCAGCAGTTCATCACCGTCGGGACAGTTCTATGGCTACACCTTC. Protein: CASSSSPSGQFYGYTF.

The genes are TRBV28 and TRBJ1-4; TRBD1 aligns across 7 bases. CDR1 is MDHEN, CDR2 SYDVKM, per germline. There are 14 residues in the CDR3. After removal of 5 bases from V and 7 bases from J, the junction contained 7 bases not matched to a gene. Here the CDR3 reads CASSTDRAVEKLFF. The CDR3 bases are TGTGCCAGCAGTACTGACAGGGCTGTTGAAAAACTGTTTTTT. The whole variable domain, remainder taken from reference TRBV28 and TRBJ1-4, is DVKVTQSSRYLVKRTGEKVFLECVQDMDHENMFWYRQDPGLGLRLIYFSYDVKMKEKGDIPEGYSVSREKKERFSLILESASTNQTSMYLCASSTDRAVEKLFFGSGTQLSVL.